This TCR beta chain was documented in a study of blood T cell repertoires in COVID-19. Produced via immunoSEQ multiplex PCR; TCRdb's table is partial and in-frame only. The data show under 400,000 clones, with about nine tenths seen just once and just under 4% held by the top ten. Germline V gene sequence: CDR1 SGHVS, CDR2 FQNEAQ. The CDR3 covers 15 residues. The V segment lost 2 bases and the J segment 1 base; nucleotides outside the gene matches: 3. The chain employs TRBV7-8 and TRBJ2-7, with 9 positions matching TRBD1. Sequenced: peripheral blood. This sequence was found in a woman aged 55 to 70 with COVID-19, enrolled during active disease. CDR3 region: CASSLKQGASYEQYF. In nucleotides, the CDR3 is TGTGCCAGCAGCTTAAAACAGGGGGCTTCCTACGAGCAGTACTTC.